Listed below are T cell receptor beta chains from one sample, sequenced in a study of blood T cell repertoires in COVID-19. This table comes from immunoSEQ multiplex PCR, and its TCRdb copy is limited to in-frame clones, with some not included. The table shows more than 150,000 clones, with 86% occurring only once. The source material was peripheral blood. Receptors originate from a young man with acute or convalescent COVID-19. Both conserved end residues are part of each CDR3. The D gene is left open where the match is weak. Size values are once, few and many counts, or a class for expanded clones, and some rows have none.

TRBV4-1	TRBD1	.	TRBJ1-2	TGCGCCAGCAGCCACACCGGGACAGTTTCCGGTGGCTACACCTTC	CASSHTGTVSGGYTF
TRBV27	TRBD1	.	TRBJ1-1	TGTGCCAGCAGTCTCCAGGGGGGTCCCACTGAAGCTTTCTTT	CASSLQGGPTEAFF
TRBV7-3	TRBD2	.	TRBJ2-7	TGTGCCAGCAGCCAATCTAGCGGGTCCTACGAGCAGTACTTC	CASSQSSGSYEQYF
TRBV11-2	TRBD1	.	TRBJ2-5	TGTGCCAGCAGCTCCCCCACAGGGGGCGGAGAGACCCAGTACTTC	CASSSPTGGGETQYF
TRBV7-2	.	.	TRBJ2-5	TGTGCCAGCAGCTTAAGCCCCCAAGAGACCCAGTACTTC	CASSLSPQETQYF
TRBV4-2	TRBD1	.	TRBJ1-5	TGTGCCAGCAGCCAAACAGACAGGGGGCTTCAGCCCCAGCATTTT	CASSQTDRGLQPQHF
TRBV27	.	few	TRBJ1-6	TGTGCCAGCAGAAAGGACAGCTATCCTTATAATTCACCCCTCCACTTT	CASRKDSYPYNSPLHF
TRBV3-1/TRBV3-2	TRBD2	.	TRBJ2-1	TGTGCCAGCAGCCAAGAGACTAGCGGGGGCCCGGAATACAATGAGCAGTTCTTC	CASSQETSGGPEYNEQFF
TRBV7-8	TRBD1	.	TRBJ2-7	TGTGCCAGCAGCGCGCGGACAGGGGGCATCTTCGAGCAGTACTTC	CASSARTGGIFEQYF
TRBV6-6	.	.	TRBJ2-1	TGTGCCAGCAGTCAAGGACTATCTCTGAATGAGCAGTTCTTC	CASSQGLSLNEQFF
TRBV30	TRBD2	few	TRBJ2-5	TGTGCCTGGGGGCGGGGGGGACTCCAAGAGACCCAGTACTTC	CAWGRGGLQETQYF
TRBV30	.	.	TRBJ2-2	TGTGCCTGGAGTCCGATCACTCGGACAATCACCGGGGAGCTGTTTTTT	CAWSPITRTITGELFF
TRBV5-6	.	.	TRBJ1-1	TGTGCCAGCAGCTCAGGGTTCGTGACTGAAGCTTTCTTT	CASSSGFVTEAFF
TRBV6-1	.	.	TRBJ2-2	TGTGCCAGCAGTGATTGGGCCGACCGGGAGCTGTTTTTT	CASSDWADRELFF
TRBV7-9	.	.	TRBJ1-2	TGTGCCAGCAGCTCCGACGTGAGGAGATCGAACAACTATGGCTACACCTTC	CASSSDVRRSNNYGYTF
TRBV4-1	TRBD1	once	TRBJ1-4	TGCGCCAGCAGCAACGGACAGGGGGCCGAGGGGGAAAAACTGTTTTTT	CASSNGQGAEGEKLFF
TRBV27	.	.	TRBJ1-5	TGTGCCAGCAGCTCAGGGGCAGCCCTTTTAAGCAATCAGCCCCAGCATTTT	CASSSGAALLSNQPQHF
TRBV7-3	TRBD1	.	TRBJ1-2	TGTGCCAGCAGCTTAAACCCTTCGGCAGGGGGCTTAGGCTACACCTTC	CASSLNPSAGGLGYTF
TRBV4-2	TRBD2	.	TRBJ2-5	TGTGCCAGCAGCCTCCAGACTAGCGGGGGGCAGAAGACCCAGTACTTC	CASSLQTSGGQKTQYF
TRBV19	.	.	TRBJ1-6	TGTGCCAGTAGTCCCACTCTGAGAGGGTTTGATTCACCCCTCCACTTT	CASSPTLRGFDSPLHF
TRBV5-6	.	.	TRBJ2-5	TGTGCCAGCAGCCTTCAGGCCGGAGAGACCCAGTACTTC	CASSLQAGETQYF
TRBV9	.	.	TRBJ1-5	TGTGCCAGCAGCCAAAATAGCAATCAGCCCCAGCATTTT	CASSQNSNQPQHF
TRBV7-8	.	.	TRBJ1-1	TGTGCCAGCAGCCTTACGACAGCGAAAAACACTGAAGCTTTCTTT	CASSLTTAKNTEAFF
TRBV28	TRBD1	.	TRBJ2-2	TGTGCCAGCAGTCCACCGGGACAGGGTACCGGGGAGCTGTTTTTT	CASSPPGQGTGELFF
TRBV28	TRBD1	.	TRBJ2-5	TGTGCCAGCAGTCCTTACCAGGGGGTTCAGACCCAGTACTTC	CASSPYQGVQTQYF
TRBV28	.	.	TRBJ2-5	TGTGCCAGCAGTCCCGACAGAATCCAAGAGACCCAGTACTTC	CASSPDRIQETQYF
TRBV30	.	few	TRBJ1-3	TGTGCCTGGAGTGTGGCCGTTGGAAACACCATATATTTT	CAWSVAVGNTIYF
TRBV2	.	.	TRBJ1-2	TGTGCCAGCAGTGAGCACAGTCCTAACTATGGCTACACCTTC	CASSEHSPNYGYTF